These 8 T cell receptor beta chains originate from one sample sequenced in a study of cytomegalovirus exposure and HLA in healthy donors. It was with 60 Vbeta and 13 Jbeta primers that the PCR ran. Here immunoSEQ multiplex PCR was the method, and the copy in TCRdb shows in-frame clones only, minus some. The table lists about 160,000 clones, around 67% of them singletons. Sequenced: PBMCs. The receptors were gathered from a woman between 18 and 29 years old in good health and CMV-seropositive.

CDR3 bases: TGTGCCAGCAGCTTACAGGGGGTACCTAACACTGAAGCTTTCTTT. This encodes CASSLQGVPNTEAFF. The V call is TRBV7-2, the J call TRBJ1-1, with 7 bases lining up with TRBD1. Germline-derived CDR1 and CDR2 are SGHTA and FQGNSA. The CDR3 sequence is 15 residues long. V was pared by 2 bases and J by 2 bases, with 5 bases of the junction left unmatched.

The CDR3 reads CASSPRQGLMNTEAFF. CDR3 nucleotide sequence: TGTGCCAGCAGTCCCCGGCAGGGGCTCATGAACACTGAAGCTTTCTTT. V usage is TRBV27 and J usage is TRBJ1-1; possible D gene TRBD1, 6 bases. The CDR3 spans 16 residues. V was pared by 5 bases and J by 0 bases, with 16 bases between. Germline V gene lookup returns CDR1 MNHEY and CDR2 SMNVEV (reference sequence).

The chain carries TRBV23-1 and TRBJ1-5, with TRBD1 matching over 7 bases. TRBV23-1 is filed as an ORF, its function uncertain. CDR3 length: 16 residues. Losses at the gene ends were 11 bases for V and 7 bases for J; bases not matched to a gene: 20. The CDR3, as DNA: TGCGCCTTCTGCCGGACAGGACAATCGGAGACCCAGCCCCAGCATTTT. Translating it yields CAFCRTGQSETQPQHF.

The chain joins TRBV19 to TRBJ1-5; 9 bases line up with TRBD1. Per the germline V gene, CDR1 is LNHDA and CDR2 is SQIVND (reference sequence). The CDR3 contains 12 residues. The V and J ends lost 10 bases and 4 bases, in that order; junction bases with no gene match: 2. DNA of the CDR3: TGTGCCATTGGGACAGGGAATCAGCCCCAGCATTTT. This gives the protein CAIGTGNQPQHF.

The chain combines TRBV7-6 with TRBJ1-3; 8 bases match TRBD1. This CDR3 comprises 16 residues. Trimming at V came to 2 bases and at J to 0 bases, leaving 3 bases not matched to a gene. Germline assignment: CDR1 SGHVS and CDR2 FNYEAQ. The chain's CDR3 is CASSLTGGYSGNTIYF. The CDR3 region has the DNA TGTGCCAGCAGCTTAACAGGGGGTTACTCTGGAAACACCATATATTTT.

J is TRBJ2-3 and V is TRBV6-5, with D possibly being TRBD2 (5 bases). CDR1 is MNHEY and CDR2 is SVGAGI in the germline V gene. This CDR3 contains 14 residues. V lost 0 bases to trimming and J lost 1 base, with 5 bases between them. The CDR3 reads CASSYSEGTDTQYF. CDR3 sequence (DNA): TGTGCCAGCAGTTACTCGGAGGGCACAGATACGCAGTATTTT.

CDR3: CASSPGTGLTYGYTF. Here the CDR3 DNA reads TGTGCCAGCAGTCCCGGGACAGGGCTGACCTATGGCTACACCTTC. This chain uses TRBV6-5 with TRBJ1-2; 9 positions match TRBD1. The J segment lost 4 bases and the V segment lost 5 bases, leaving 8 bases of the junction unmatched. From germline, CDR1 is MNHEY and CDR2 SVGAGI. CDR3 length equals 15 residues.

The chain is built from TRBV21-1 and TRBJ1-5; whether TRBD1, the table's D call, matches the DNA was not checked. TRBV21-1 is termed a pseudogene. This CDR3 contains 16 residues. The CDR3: CASNVTGQTVHQPQHF. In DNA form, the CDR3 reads TGTGCCAGCAACGTCACGGGACAGACTGTACATCAGCCCCAGCATTTT.